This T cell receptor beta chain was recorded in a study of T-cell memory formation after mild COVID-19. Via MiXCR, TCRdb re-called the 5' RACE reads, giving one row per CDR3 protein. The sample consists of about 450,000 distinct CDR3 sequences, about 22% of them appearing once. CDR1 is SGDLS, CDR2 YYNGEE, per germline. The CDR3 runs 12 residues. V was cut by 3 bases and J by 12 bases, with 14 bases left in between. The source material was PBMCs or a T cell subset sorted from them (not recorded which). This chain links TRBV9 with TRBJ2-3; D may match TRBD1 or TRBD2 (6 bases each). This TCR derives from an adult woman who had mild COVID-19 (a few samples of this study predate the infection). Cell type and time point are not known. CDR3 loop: CASSAGGLVQYF. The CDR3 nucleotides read TGTGCCAGCAGCGCTGGGGGGCTAGTACAGTATTTT.